Below, one T cell receptor beta chain is given with its context. Per donor, less than 3 ml of blood was collected and frozen. CDR3 length: 13 residues. CDR1 and CDR2 from the germline V gene are DFQATT and SNEGSKA (reference sequence). This sample is part of a study of monozygotic twins with inflammatory bowel disease. Reprocessing the 5' RACE reads, TCRdb reports a single entry for every CDR3 protein and omits DNA. The sample totals 110,000 to 150,000 distinct CDR3 sequences. Sequencing input: blood. The rearrangement links TRBV20-1 to TRBJ1-3; TCRdb proposes TRBD1, but this gene call is untestable without DNA. The source is a human donor with ulcerative colitis or Crohn's disease, or a healthy co-twin of an affected twin (not recorded which). The CDR3 spells CSGLRDRTSTIYF.